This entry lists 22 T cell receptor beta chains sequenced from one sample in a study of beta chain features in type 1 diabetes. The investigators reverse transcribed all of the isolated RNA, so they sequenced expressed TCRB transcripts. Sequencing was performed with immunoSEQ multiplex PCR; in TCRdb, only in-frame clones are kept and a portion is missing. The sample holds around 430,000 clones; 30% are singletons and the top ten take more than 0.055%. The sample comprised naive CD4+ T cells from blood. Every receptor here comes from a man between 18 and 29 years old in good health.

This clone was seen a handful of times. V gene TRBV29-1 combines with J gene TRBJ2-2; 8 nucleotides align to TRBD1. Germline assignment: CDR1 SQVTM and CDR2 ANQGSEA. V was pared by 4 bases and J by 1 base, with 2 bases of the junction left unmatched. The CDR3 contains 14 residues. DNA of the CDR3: TGCAGCGTTGCTGGGACAGGGAACACCGGGGAGCTGTTTTTT. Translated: CSVAGTGNTGELFF.

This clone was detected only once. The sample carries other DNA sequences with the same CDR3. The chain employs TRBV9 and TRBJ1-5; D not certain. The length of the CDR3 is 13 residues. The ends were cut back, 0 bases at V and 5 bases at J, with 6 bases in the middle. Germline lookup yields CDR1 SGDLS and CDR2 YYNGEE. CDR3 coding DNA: TGTGCCAGCAGCGTAGGCAGAGATCAGCCCCAGCATTTT. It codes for CASSVGRDQPQHF.

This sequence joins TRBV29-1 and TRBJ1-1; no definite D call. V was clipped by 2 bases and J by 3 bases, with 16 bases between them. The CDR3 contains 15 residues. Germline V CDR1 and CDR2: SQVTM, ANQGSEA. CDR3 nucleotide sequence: TGCAGCGTTGAACGGATAAGAGGTCCTGACACTGAAGCTTTCTTT. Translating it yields CSVERIRGPDTEAFF.

This chain's CDR3 is CASSRGSWGNEQFF. The CDR3 nucleotides read TGTGCCAGCAGCCGCGGGAGCTGGGGTAATGAGCAGTTCTTC. The rearrangement joins TRBV28 to TRBJ2-1; 7 nucleotides agree with TRBD2. V shed 6 bases, J shed 7 bases, and the junction held 9 bases outside the gene matches. The CDR3 is 14 amino acids. Germline CDR1 is MDHEN and CDR2 is SYDVKM.

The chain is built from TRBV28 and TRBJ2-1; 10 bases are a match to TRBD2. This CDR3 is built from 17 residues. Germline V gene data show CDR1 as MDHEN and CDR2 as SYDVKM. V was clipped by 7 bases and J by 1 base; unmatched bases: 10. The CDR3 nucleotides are TGTGCCAGCATTAGTCTAGCGGGAGCGGCATCCTACAATGAGCAGTTCTTC. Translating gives CASISLAGAASYNEQFF.

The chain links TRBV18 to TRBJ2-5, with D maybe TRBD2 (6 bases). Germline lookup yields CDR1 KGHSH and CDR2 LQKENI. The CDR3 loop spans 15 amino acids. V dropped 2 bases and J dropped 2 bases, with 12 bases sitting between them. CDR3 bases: TGTGCCAGCTCACCATATACGGCGGGACAAGAGACCCAGTACTTC. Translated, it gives CASSPYTAGQETQYF.

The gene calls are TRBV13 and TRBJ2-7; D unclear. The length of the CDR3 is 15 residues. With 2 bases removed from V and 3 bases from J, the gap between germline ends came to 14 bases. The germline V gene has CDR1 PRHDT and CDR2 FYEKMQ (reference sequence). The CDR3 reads CASSLRGGLNYEQYF. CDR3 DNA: TGTGCCAGCAGCTTACGCGGCGGCCTAAACTACGAGCAGTACTTC.

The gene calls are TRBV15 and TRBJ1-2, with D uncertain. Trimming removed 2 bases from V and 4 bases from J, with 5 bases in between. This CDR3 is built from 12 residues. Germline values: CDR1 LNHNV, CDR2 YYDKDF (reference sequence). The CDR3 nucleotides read TGTGCCACCAGCAGAAGATCCTATGGCTACACCTTC. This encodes CATSRRSYGYTF.

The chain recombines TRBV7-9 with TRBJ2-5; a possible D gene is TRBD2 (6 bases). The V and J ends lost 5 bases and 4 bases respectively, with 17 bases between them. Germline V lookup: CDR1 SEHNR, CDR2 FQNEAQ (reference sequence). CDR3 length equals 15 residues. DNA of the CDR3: TGTGCCAGCAGCCTCCTTACAGGAGCGGGAGAGACCCAGTACTTC. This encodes CASSLLTGAGETQYF.

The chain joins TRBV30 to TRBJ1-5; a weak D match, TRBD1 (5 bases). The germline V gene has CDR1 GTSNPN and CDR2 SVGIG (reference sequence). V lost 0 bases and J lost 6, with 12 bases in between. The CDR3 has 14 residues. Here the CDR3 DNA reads TGTGCCTGGAGTGTACGGGGAGGGGCTCAGCCCCAGCATTTT. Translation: CAWSVRGGAQPQHF.

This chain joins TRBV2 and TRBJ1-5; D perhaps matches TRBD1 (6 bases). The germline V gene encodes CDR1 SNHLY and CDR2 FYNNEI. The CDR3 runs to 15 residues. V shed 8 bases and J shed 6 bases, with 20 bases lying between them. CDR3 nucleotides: TGTGCCAGCGATAAGTGGAGTGGGGGCTCTCAGCCCCAGCATTTT. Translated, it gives CASDKWSGGSQPQHF.

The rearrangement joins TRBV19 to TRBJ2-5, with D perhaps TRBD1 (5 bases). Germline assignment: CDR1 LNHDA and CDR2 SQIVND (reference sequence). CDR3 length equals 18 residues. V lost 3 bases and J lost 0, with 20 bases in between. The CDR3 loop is CASSMQGLISLDQETQYF. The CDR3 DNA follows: TGTGCCAGTAGTATGCAGGGTCTAATTAGTTTGGACCAAGAGACCCAGTACTTC.

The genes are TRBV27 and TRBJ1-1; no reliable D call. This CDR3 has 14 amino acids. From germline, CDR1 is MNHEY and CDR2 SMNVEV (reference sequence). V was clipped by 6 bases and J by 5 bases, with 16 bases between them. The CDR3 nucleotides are TGTGCCAGCAGCTCTTCGACGAGCCGAACTGAAGCTTTCTTT. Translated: CASSSSTSRTEAFF.

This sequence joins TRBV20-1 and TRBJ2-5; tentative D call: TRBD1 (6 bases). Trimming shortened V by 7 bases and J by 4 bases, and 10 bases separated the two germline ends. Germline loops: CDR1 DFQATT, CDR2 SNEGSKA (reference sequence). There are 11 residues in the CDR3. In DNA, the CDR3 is TGCAGTGTGGGGGCCCCAGAGACCCAGTACTTC. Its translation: CSVGAPETQYF.

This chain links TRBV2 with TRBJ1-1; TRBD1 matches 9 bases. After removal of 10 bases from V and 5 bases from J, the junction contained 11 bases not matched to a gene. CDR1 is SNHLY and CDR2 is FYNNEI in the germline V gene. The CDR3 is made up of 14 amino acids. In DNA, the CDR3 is TGTGCCACCGTGGACAGGGGATCGTGGACTGAAGCTTTCTTT. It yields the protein CATVDRGSWTEAFF.

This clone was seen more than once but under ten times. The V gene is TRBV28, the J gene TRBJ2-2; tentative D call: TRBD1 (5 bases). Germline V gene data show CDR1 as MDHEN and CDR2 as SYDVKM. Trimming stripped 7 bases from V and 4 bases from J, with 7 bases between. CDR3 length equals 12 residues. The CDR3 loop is CASKGFTGELFF. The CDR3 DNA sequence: TGTGCCAGCAAGGGGTTCACCGGGGAGCTGTTTTTT.

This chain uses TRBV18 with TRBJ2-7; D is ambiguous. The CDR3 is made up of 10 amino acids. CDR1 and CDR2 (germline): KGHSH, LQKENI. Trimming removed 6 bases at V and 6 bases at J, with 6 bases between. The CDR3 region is CASSHSEQYF. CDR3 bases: TGTGCCAGCTCCCACTCCGAGCAGTACTTC. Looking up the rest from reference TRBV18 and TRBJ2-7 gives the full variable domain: NAGVMQNPRHLVRRRGQEARLRCSPMKGHSHVYWYRQLPEEGLKFMVYLQKENIIDESGMPKERFSAEFPKEGPSILRIQQVVRGDSAAYFCASSHSEQYFGPGTRLTVT.

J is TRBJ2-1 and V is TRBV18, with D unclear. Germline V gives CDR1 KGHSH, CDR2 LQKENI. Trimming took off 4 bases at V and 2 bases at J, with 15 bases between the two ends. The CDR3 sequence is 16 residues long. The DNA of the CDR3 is TGTGCCAGCTCACGGCCACAAGAGGCGGCCTACAATGAGCAGTTCTTC. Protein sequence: CASSRPQEAAYNEQFF.

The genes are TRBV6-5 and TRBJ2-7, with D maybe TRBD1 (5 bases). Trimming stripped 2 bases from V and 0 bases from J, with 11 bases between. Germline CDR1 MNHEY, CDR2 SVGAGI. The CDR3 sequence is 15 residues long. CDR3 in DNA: TGTGCCAGCAGTTACCGCAGCGACAGCTCCTACGAGCAGTACTTC. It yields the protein CASSYRSDSSYEQYF.

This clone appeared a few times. The CDR3 loop reads CASSQDSGSTGELFF. In DNA form, the CDR3 reads TGCGCCAGCAGCCAAGATAGCGGGAGCACCGGGGAGCTGTTTTTT. This chain joins TRBV4-1 and TRBJ2-2; 9 bases align to TRBD2. The V gene end was trimmed by 0 bases and the J gene end by 4 bases; junction bases not matched to a gene: 0. The CDR3 totals 15 residues. Germline V gene data show CDR1 as MGHRA and CDR2 as YSYEKL.

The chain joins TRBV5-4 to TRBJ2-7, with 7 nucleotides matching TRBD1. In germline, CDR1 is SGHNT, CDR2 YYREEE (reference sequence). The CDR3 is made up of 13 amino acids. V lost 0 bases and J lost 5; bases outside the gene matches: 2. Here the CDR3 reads CASSLDRGHEQYF. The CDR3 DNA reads TGTGCCAGCAGCTTGGACAGGGGACACGAGCAGTACTTC.

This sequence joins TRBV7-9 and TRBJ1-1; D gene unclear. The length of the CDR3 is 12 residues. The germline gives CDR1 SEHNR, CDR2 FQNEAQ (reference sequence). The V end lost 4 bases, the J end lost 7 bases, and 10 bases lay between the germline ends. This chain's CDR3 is CASSSLDREAFF. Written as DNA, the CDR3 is TGTGCCAGCAGCTCCTTGGACCGTGAAGCTTTCTTT.